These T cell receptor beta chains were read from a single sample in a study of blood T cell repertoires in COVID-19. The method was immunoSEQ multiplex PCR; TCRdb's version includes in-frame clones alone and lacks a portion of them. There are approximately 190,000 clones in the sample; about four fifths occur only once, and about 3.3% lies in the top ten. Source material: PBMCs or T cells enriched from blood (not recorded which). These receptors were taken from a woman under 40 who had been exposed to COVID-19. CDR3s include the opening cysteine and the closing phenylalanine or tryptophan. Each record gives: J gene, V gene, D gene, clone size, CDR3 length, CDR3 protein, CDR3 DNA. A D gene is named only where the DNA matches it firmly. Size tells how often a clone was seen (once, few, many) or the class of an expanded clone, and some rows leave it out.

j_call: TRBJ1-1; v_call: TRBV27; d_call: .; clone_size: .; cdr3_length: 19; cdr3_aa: CASRPGGGGLSPRNTEAFF; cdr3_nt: TGTGCCAGCAGACCGGGGGGGGGCGGACTCTCCCCGAGGAACACTGAAGCTTTCTTT
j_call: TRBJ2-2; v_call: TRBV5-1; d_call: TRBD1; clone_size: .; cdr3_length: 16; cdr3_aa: CASSPRERGPTGELFF; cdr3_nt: TGCGCCAGCAGCCCACGTGAGAGGGGGCCGACCGGGGAGCTGTTTTTT
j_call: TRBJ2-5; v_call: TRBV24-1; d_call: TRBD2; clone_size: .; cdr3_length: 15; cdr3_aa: CATSDTLAGLETQYF; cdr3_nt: TGTGCCACCAGTGACACACTAGCGGGCTTAGAGACCCAGTACTTC
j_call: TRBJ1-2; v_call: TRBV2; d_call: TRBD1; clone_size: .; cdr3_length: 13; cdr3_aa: CASRTGINYGYTF; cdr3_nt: TGTGCCAGTAGGACAGGGATTAACTATGGCTACACCTTC
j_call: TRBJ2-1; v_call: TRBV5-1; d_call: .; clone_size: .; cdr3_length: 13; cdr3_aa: CASSFYAHNEQFF; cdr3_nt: TGCGCCAGCAGCTTCTATGCACACAATGAGCAGTTCTTC
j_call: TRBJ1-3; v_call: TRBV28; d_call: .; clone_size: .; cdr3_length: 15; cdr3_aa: CASTGTRDSGNTIYF; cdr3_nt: TGTGCCAGCACCGGGACTAGGGACTCTGGAAACACCATATATTTT
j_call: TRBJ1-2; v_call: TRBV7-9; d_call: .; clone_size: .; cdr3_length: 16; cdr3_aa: CASSLGTPSQNYGYTF; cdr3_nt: TGTGCCAGCAGCTTAGGGACACCTTCCCAGAACTATGGCTACACCTTC
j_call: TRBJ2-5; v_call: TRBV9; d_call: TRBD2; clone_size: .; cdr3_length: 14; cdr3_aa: CASSMGLAQETQYF; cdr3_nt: TGTGCCAGCAGCATGGGACTAGCCCAAGAGACCCAGTACTTC
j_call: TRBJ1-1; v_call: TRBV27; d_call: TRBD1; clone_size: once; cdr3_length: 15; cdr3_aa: CASSLYRGANTEAFF; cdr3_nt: TGTGCCAGCAGTCTATACAGGGGAGCGAACACTGAAGCTTTCTTT
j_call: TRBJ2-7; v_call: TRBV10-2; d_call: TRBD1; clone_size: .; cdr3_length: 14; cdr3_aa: CASRGGTGFYEQYF; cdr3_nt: TGCGCCAGCAGGGGAGGGACAGGGTTCTACGAGCAGTACTTC
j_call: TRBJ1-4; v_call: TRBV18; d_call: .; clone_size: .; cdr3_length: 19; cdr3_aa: CASSPTSDISVATNEKLFF; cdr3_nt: TGTGCCAGCTCACCGACATCGGATATCTCAGTCGCAACTAATGAAAAACTGTTTTTT
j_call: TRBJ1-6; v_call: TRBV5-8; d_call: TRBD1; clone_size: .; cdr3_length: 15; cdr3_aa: CASSRRGTVYRPLHF; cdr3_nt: TGTGCCAGCAGCCGTAGAGGGACAGTCTACCGCCCCCTCCACTTT
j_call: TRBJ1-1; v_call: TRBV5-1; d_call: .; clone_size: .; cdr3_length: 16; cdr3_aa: CASSFRAFKKGTEAFF; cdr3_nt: TGCGCCAGCAGCTTCCGGGCCTTTAAAAAGGGGACTGAAGCTTTCTTT
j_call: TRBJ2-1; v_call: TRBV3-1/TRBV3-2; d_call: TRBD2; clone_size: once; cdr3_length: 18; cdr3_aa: CASSPGLAGAFSYNEQFF; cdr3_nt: TGTGCCAGCAGCCCGGGACTAGCGGGGGCTTTCTCCTACAATGAGCAGTTCTTC
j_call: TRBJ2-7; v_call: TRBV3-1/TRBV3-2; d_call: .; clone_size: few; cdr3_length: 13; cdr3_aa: CASSQVRGSEQYF; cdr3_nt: TGTGCCAGCAGCCAAGTCAGGGGTTCCGAGCAGTACTTC
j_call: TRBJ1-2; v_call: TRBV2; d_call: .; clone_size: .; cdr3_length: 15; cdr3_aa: CASSAVRTAPGGYTF; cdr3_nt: TGTGCCAGCAGCGCTGTTCGGACAGCACCGGGAGGCTACACCTTC
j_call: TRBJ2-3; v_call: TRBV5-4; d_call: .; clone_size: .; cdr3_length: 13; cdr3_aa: CASSFSRADTQYF; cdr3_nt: TGTGCCAGCAGCTTTTCACGGGCAGATACGCAGTATTTT
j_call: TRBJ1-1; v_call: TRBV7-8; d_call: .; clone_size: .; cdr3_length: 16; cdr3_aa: CASSLTPRGGNTEAFF; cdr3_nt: TGTGCCAGCAGCTTAACCCCCAGGGGTGGGAACACTGAAGCTTTCTTT
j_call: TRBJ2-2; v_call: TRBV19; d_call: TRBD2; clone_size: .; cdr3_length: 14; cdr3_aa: CASSIQRGNGELFF; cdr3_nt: TGTGCCAGTAGTATCCAGCGGGGAAACGGGGAGCTGTTTTTT
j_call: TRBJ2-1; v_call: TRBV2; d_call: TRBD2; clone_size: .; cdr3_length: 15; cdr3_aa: CASRAGTSGGLGQFF; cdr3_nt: TGTGCCAGCAGGGCCGGGACTAGCGGGGGGTTGGGGCAGTTCTTC
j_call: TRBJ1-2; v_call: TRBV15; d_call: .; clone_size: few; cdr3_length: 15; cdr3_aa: CATSRRGLANYGYTF; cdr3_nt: TGTGCCACCAGCCGCCGGGGGTTAGCTAACTATGGCTACACCTTC
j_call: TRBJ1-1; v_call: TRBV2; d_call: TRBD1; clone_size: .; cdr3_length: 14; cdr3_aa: CASSQQGAITEAFF; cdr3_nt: TGTGCCAGCAGTCAACAGGGGGCGATCACTGAAGCTTTCTTT
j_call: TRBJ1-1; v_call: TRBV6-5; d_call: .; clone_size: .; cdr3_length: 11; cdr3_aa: CASGRDTEAFF; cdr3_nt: TGTGCCAGCGGGAGGGACACTGAAGCTTTCTTT
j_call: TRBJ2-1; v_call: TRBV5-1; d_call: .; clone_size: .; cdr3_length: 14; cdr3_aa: CASSLLGGRDEQFF; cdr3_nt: TGCGCCAGCAGCTTATTGGGGGGTCGGGATGAGCAGTTCTTC
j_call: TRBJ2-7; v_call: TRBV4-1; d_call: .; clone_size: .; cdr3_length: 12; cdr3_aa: CASSQSGNEQYF; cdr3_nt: TGCGCCAGCAGCCAATCCGGGAACGAGCAGTACTTC
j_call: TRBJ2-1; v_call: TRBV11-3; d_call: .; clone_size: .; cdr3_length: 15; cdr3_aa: CASSLDMEVRNEQFF; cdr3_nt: TGTGCCAGCAGCTTAGATATGGAGGTTAGGAATGAGCAGTTCTTC
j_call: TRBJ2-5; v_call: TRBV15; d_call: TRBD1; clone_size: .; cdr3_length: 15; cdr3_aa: CATSQGVRYQETQYF; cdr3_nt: TGTGCCACCAGCCAGGGGGTGCGGTACCAAGAGACCCAGTACTTC
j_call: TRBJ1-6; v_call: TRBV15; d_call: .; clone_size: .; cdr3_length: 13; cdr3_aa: CATARPGISPLHF; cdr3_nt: TGTGCCACTGCAAGGCCAGGGATATCACCCCTCCACTTT
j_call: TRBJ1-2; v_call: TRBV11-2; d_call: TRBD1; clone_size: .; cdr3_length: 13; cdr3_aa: CASSWDSINGYTF; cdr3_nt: TGTGCCAGCAGCTGGGACAGCATAAATGGCTACACCTTC
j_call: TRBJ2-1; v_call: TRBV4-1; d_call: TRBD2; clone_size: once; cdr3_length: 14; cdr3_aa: CASGRGGDYNEQFF; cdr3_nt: TGCGCCAGCGGGCGGGGGGGGGACTACAATGAGCAGTTCTTC
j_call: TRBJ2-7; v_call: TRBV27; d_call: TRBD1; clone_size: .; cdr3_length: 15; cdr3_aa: CASRGQGAPTYEQYF; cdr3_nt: TGTGCCAGCCGCGGACAGGGGGCGCCAACCTACGAGCAGTACTTC
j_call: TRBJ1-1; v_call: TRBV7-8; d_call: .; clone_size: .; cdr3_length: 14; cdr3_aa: CASSLGAGGAEAFF; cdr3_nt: TGTGCCAGCAGCTTAGGGGCTGGGGGCGCCGAAGCTTTCTTT
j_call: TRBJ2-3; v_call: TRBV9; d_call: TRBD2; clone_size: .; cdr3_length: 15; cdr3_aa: CASSTRGGGTDTQYF; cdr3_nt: TGTGCCAGCAGCACCCGCGGGGGGGGCACAGATACGCAGTATTTT
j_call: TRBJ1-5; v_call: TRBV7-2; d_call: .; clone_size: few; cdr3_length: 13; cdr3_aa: CASSLRGNQPQHF; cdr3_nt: TGTGCCAGCAGCTTACGGGGGAACCAGCCCCAGCATTTT
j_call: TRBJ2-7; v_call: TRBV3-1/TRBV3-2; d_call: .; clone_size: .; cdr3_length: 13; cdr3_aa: CASSQVSAYEQYF; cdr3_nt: TGTGCCAGCAGCCAAGTGTCTGCCTACGAGCAGTACTTC
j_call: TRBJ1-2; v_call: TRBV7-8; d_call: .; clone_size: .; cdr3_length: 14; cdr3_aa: CASSPMSSNYGYTF; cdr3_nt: TGTGCCAGCAGCCCTATGTCGTCTAACTATGGCTACACCTTC
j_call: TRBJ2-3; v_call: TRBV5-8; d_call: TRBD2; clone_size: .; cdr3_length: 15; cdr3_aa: CASSPGTNLRDTQYF; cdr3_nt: TGTGCCAGCAGCCCAGGGACTAACCTAAGAGATACGCAGTATTTT
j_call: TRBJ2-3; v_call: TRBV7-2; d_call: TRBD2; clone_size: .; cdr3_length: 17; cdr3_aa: CASSLGGGGGAEDTQYF; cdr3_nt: TGTGCCAGCAGCTTAGGAGGGGGCGGGGGGGCAGAAGATACGCAGTATTTT
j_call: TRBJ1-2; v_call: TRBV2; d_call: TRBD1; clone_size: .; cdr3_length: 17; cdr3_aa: CASSEEGTGLRLEGYTF; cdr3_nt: TGTGCCAGCAGTGAAGAGGGGACAGGGCTCAGGCTTGAAGGCTACACCTTC
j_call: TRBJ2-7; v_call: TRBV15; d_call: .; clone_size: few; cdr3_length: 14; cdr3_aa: CATSREPRGYEQYF; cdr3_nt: TGTGCCACCAGCAGAGAACCCAGGGGTTACGAGCAGTACTTC